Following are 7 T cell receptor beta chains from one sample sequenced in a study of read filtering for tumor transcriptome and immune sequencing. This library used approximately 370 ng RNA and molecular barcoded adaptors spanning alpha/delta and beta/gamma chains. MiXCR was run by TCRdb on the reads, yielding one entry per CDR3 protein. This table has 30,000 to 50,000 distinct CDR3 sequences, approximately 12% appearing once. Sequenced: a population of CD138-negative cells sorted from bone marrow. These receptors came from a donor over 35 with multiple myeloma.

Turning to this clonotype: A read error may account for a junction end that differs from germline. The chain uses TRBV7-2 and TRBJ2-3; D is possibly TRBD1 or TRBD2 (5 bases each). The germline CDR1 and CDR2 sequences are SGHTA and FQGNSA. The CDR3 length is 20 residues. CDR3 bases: TGTGCCTGCAGCTTAGGACTGGGGCCGGCCTGGGTAGGGTTCGCAGATACGCAGTATTTT. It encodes CACSLGLGPAWVGFADTQYF.

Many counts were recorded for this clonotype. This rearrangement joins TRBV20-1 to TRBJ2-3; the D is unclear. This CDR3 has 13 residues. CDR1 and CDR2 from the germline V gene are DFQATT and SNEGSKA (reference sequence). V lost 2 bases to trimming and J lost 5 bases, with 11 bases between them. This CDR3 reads CSARIQLGDTQYF. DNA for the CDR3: TGCAGTGCTAGAATCCAACTTGGAGATACGCAGTATTTT.

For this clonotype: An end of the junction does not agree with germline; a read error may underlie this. CDR3 nucleotide sequence: TGTACCAGCAGCTTAGGTCTCCAGGGGCTCTACGAGCAGTACTTC. It is translated as CTSSLGLQGLYEQYF. This chain joins TRBV13 and TRBJ2-7; D is perhaps TRBD1 (6 bases). This CDR3 spans 15 amino acids. CDR1 PRHDT and CDR2 FYEKMQ come from the germline V gene (reference sequence).

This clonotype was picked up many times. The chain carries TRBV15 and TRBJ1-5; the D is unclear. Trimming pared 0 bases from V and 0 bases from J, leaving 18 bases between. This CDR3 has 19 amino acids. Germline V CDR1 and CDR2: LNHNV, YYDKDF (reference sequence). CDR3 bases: TGTGCCACCAGCAGAGATGTTGACGGAGGATCGTATAGCAATCAGCCCCAGCATTTT. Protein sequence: CATSRDVDGGSYSNQPQHF.

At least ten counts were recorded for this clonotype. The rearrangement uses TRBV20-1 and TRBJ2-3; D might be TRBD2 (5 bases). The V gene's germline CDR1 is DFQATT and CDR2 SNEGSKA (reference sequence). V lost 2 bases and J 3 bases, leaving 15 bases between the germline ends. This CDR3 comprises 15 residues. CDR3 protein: CSARPRGRTTDTQYF. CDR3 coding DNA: TGCAGTGCTAGACCGCGAGGGCGTACGACAGATACGCAGTATTTT.

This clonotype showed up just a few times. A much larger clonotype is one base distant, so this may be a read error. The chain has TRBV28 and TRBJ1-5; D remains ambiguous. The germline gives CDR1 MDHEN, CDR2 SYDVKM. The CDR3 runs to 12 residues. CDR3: CAISQTNQPQHF. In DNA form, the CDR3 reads TGTGCCATCAGTCAGACCAATCAGCCCCAGCATTTT.

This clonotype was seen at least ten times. The CDR3 coding sequence is TGTGCCAGCAGCCCCGGGGCTTCGGGCTACACCGGGGAGCTGTTTTTT. Amino acid sequence: CASSPGASGYTGELFF. This chain links TRBV5-4 with TRBJ2-2; D possibly uses TRBD1 or TRBD2 (5 bases each). Germline values: CDR1 SGHNT, CDR2 YYREEE (reference sequence). The CDR3 covers 16 residues. The ends were cut back, 4 bases at V and 3 bases at J, with 16 bases in the middle.